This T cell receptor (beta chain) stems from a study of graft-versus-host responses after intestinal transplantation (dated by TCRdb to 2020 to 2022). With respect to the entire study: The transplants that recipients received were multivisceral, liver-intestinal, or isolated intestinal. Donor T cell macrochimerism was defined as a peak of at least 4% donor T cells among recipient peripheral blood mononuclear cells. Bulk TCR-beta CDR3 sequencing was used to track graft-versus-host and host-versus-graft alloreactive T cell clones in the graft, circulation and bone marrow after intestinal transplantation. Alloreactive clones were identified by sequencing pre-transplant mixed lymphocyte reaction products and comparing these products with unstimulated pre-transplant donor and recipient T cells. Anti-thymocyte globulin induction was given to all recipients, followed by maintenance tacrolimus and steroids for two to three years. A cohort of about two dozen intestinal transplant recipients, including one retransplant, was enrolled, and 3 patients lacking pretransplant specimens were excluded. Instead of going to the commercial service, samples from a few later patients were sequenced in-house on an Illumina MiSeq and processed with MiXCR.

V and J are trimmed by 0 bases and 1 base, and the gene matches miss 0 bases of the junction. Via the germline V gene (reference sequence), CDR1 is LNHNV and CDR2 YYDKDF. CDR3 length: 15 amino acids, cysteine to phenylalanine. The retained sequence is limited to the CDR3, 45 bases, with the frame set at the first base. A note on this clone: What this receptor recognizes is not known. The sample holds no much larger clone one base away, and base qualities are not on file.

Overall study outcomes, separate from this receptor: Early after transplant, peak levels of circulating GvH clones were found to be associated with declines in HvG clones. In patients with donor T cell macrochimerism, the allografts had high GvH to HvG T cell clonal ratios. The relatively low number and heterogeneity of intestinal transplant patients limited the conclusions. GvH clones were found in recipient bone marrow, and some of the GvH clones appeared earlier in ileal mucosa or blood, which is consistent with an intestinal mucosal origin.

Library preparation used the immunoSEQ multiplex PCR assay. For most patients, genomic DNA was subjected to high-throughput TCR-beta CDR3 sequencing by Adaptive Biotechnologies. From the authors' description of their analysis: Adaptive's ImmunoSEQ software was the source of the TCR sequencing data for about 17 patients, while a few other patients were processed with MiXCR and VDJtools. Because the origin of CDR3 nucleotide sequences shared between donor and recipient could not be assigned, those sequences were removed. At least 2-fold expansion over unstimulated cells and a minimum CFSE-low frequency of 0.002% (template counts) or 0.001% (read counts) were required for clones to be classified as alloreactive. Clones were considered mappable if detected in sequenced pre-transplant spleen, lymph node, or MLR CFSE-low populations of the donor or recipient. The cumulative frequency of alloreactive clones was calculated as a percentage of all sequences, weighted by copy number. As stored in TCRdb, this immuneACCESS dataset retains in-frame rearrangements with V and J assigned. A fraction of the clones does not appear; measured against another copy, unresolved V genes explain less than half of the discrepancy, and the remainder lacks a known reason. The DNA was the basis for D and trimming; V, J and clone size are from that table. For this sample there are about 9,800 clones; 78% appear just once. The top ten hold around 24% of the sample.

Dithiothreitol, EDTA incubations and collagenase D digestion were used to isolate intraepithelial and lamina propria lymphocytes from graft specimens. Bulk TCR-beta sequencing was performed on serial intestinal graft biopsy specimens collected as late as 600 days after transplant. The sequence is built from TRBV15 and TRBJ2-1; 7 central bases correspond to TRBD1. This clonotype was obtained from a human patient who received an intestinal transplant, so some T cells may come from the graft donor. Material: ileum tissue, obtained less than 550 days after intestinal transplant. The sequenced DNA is TGTGCCACCAGCAGAGACAGGGGGTCCTACAATGAGCAGTTCTTC. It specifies CATSRDRGSYNEQFF.